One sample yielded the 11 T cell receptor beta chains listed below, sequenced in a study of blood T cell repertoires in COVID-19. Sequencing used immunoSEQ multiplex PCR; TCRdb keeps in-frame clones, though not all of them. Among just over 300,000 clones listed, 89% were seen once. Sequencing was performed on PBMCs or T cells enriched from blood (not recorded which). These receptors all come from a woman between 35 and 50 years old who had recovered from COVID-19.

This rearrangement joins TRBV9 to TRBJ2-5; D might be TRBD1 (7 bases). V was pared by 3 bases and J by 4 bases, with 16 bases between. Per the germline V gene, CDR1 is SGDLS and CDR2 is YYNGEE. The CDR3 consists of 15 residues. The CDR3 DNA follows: TGTGCCAGCAGCGCCCAGGGGGGCGAAATAGAGACCCAGTACTTC. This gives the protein CASSAQGGEIETQYF.

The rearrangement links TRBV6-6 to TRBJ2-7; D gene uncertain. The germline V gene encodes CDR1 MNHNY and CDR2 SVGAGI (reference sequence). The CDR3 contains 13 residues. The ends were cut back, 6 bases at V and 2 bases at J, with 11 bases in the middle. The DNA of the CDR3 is TGTGCCAGCAGCCGTTTGCAGGCCTACGAGCAGTACTTC. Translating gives CASSRLQAYEQYF.

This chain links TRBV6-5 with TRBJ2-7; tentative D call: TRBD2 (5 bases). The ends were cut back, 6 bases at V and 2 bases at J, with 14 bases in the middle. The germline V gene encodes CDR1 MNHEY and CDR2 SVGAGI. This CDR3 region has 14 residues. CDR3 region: CASRDRTGTYEQYF. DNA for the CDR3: TGTGCCAGCAGAGACCGGACTGGGACCTACGAGCAGTACTTC.

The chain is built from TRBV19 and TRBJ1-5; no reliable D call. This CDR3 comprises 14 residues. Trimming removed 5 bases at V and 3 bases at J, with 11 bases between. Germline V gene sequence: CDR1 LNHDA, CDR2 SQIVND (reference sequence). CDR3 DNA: TGTGCCAGTAGTGTGGACGGACTCAATCAGCCCCAGCATTTT. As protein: CASSVDGLNQPQHF. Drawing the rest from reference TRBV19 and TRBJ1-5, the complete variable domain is DGGITQSPKYLFRKEGQNVTLSCEQNLNHDAMYWYRQDPGQGLRLIYYSQIVNDFQKGDIAEGYSVSREKKESFPLTVTSAQKNPTAFYLCASSVDGLNQPQHFGDGTRLSIL.

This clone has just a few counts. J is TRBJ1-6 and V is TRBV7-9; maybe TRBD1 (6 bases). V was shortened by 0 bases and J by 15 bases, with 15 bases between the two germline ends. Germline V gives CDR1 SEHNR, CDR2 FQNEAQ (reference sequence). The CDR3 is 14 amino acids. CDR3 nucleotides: TGTGCCAGCAGCTTAGCCTTTGACAGGTCCTTCCTCCACTTT. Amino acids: CASSLAFDRSFLHF.

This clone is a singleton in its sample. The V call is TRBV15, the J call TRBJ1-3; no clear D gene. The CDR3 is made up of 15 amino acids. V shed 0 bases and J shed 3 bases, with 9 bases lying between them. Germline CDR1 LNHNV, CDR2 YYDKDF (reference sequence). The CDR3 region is CATSRDAGDGNTIYF. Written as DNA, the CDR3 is TGTGCCACCAGCAGAGATGCAGGCGATGGAAACACCATATATTTT. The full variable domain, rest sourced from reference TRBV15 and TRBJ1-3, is DAMVIQNPRYQVTQFGKPVTLSCSQTLNHNVMYWYQQKSSQAPKLLFHYYDKDFNNEADTPDNFQSRRPNTSFCFLDIRSPGLGDTAMYLCATSRDAGDGNTIYFGEGSWLTVV.

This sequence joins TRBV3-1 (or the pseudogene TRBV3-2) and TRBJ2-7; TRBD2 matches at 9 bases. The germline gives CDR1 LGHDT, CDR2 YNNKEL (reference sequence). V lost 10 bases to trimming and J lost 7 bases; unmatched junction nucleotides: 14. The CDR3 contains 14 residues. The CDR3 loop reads CATSSGMAGGEQYF. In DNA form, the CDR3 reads TGTGCCACGTCTAGCGGGATGGCCGGGGGGGAGCAGTACTTC.

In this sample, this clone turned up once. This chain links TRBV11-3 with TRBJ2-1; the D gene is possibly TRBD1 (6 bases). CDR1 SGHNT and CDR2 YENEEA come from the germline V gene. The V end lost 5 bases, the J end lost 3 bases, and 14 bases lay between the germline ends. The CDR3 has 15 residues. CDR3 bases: TGTGCCAGCAGCCCCGGACAGAGCCTCTACAATGAGCAGTTCTTC. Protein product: CASSPGQSLYNEQFF.

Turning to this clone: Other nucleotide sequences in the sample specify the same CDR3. Here the CDR3 reads CASSLALNTEAFF. The CDR3 DNA reads TGTGCCAGCAGCCTCGCGTTGAACACTGAAGCTTTCTTT. V and J are TRBV11-2 and TRBJ1-1, with D uncertain. The CDR3 is made up of 13 amino acids. CDR1 and CDR2 from the germline V gene are SGHAT and FQNNGV. V gave up 5 bases and J gave up 0 bases, with 7 bases separating them.

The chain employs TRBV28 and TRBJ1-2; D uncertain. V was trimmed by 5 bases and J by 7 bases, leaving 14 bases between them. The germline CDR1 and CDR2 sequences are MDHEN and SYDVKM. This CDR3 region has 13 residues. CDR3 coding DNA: TGTGCCAGCAGTCCGCCTGGTGGGCTTGGCTACACCTTC. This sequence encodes CASSPPGGLGYTF.

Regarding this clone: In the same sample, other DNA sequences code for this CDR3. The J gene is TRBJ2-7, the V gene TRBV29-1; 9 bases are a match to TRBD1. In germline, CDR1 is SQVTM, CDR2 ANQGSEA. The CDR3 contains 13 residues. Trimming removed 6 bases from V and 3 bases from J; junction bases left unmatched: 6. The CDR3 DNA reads TGCAGCGTGGACCCGGGACAGGGCTACGAGCAGTACTTC. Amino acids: CSVDPGQGYEQYF.